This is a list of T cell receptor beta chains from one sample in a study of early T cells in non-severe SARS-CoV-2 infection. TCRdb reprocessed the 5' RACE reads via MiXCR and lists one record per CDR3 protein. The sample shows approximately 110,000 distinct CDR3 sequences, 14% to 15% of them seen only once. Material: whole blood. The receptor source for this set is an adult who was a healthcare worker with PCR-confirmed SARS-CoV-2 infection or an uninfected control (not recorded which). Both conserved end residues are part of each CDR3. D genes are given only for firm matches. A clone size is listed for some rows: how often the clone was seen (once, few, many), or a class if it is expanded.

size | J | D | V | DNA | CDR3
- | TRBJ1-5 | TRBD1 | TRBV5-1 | TGCGCCAGCAGCGGGGGACAGGGTCAGCCCCAGCATTTT | CASSGGQGQPQHF
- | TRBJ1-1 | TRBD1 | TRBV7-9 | TGTGCCAGCAGCTGGGGACAGGGTGAAGCTTTCTTT | CASSWGQGEAFF
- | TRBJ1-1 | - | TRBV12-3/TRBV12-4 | TGTGCCAGCAGTTCCGACCCAGGGTACACTGAAGCTTTCTTT | CASSSDPGYTEAFF
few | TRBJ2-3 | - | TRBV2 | TGTGCCAGCAGTAGGGTACTGAGCACAGATACGCAGTATTTT | CASSRVLSTDTQYF
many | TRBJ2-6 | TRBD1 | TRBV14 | TGTGCCACCGGGACAGCTGGGGCCAACGTCCTGACTTTC | CATGTAGANVLTF
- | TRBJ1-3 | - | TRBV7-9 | TGTGCCAGCACCCTAGACCCGCTCGAAAACACCATATATTTT | CASTLDPLENTIYF
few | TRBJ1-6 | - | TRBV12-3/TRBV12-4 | TGTGCCAGCAGTTTATTGGGAGACGATTCACCCCTCCACTTT | CASSLLGDDSPLHF
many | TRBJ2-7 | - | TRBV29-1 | TGCAGCGTTGAAGACTCCAAGCAGTACTTC | CSVEDSKQYF
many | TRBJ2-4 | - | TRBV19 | TGTGCCAGTAGTATGTCCACGGACATTCAGTACTTC | CASSMSTDIQYF
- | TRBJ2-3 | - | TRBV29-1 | TGCAGCGTTGATACAGGAGGCACAGATACGCAGTATTTT | CSVDTGGTDTQYF
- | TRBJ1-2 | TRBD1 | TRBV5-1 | TGCGCCAGCAGCCCTTGGACAGGGTGGGGCTACACCTTC | CASSPWTGWGYTF
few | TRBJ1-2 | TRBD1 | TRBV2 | TGTGCCAGCAGTGCATTTGGGACAGGGGGCGCGAGCTACACCTTC | CASSAFGTGGASYTF
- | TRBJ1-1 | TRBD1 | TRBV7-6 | TGTGCCAGCAGCCGCGAAGGGGGCTACACTGAAGCTTTCTTT | CASSREGGYTEAFF
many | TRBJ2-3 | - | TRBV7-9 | TGTGCCAGCAGCGCTGAAGATACGCAGTATTTT | CASSAEDTQYF
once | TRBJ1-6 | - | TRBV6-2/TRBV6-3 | TGTGCCAGCAGTTACGGAGGGGGGATCAATTCACCCCTCCACTTT | CASSYGGGINSPLHF
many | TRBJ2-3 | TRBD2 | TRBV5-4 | TGTGCCAGCAGCTCTAGACTAGCGGGGGATTGGGATACGCAGTATTTT | CASSSRLAGDWDTQYF
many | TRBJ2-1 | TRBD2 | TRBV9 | TGTGCCAGCAGCGTCTCGGGACTAAGCTCCTACAATGAGCAGTTCTTC | CASSVSGLSSYNEQFF
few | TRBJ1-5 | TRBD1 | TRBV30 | TGTGCCTGGTCGGGACAGGGGGTCTATCAGCCCCAGCATTTT | CAWSGQGVYQPQHF
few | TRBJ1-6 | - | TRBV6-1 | TGTGCCAGCAGGAGGACAGACTCTCTTCTCGGACCCCTCCACTTT | CASRRTDSLLGPLHF
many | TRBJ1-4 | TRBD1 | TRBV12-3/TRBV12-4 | TGTGCCAGCACCCCCGGGACAGGCTCTGAAAAACTGTTTTTT | CASTPGTGSEKLFF
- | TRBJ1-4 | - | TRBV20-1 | TGCAGTGCTGGAGGCTCCGCTACTAATGAAAAACTGTTTTTT | CSAGGSATNEKLFF
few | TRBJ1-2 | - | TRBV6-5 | TGTGCCAGCAGTTCCCTCCCCATCTATGGCTACACCTTC | CASSSLPIYGYTF
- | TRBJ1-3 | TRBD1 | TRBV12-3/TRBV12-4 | TGTGCCAGCAGTTCGGAGACAGGGAGAAACACCATATATTTT | CASSSETGRNTIYF
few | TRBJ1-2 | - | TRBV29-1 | TGCAGCGGAACCGGAGGCTACACCTTC | CSGTGGYTF
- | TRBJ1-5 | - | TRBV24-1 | TGTGCCACCCCGGCTGGTGGTCAGCCCCAGCATTTT | CATPAGGQPQHF
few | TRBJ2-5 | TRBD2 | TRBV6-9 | TGTGCCAGCAGTCAGACGGTCTGTGAGGCGGCTAGCGGGGGAGCGGGAGAGACCCAGTACTTC | CASSQTVCEAASGGAGETQYF
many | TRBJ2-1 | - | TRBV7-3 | TGTGCCAGCAGCTTAGGCGACAGATCGAATGAGCAGTTCTTC | CASSLGDRSNEQFF
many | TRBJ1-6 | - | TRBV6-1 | TGTGCCAGCAGTCCGGGGACCGACTCCGGCAATTCACCCCTCCACTTT | CASSPGTDSGNSPLHF
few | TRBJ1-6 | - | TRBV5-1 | TGCGCCAGCAGCTTGGAGCCAGGGATAAATTCACCCCTCCACTTT | CASSLEPGINSPLHF